This TCR beta chain was sequenced during a study of CD8+ T cells in alopecia areata. Remarks on this clone: The antigen is undetermined.

Germline V gene lookup returns CDR1 SGHNT and CDR2 YYREEE (reference sequence). The V end was cut by 2 bases, the J end by 5 bases, with 8 bases between. The CDR3 sequence is 12 residues long. The authors extracted RNA and reverse transcribed it into cDNA as the sequencing template. The data were produced by immunoSEQ multiplex PCR, yet TCRdb's version contains in-frame clones alone and is incomplete. Among under 250,000 clones listed, about 61% were seen once. Study results and limitations: Scalp lesions, especially in alopecia totalis/universalis, had higher clonality than normal scalp.

What was sequenced was CD8+ T cells sorted from blood. The rearrangement uses TRBV5-4 and TRBJ2-7; D not resolved. This TCR came from a human donor in good health. The CDR3 DNA reads as TGTGCCAGCAGCTTAGACTGGGACGAGCAGTACTTC. This translates into CASSLDWDEQYF. Full variable domain (missing parts from reference TRBV5-4 and TRBJ2-7): ETGVTQSPTHLIKTRGQQVTLRCSSQSGHNTVSWYQQALGQGPQFIFQYYREEENGRGNFPPRFSGLQFPNYSSELNVNALELDDSALYLCASSLDWDEQYFGPGTRLTVT.